The 27 T cell receptor beta chains below were found in one sample sequenced in a study of T cell responses to AZD1222 COVID-19 vaccine (TCRdb year 2021). Library preparation used the immunoSEQ multiplex PCR assay. TCRdb mirrors the immuneACCESS table, restricted to in-frame sequences. Some clones are absent from its copies; in checked studies, under half trace to an unresolved V gene, and the reason for the others is unknown. The sample table contains roughly 120,000 clones; only one count was recorded for approximately 90% of them. Of the sample, approximately 7.9% is held by the ten largest clones. The meaning of the sample's time point label: about 28 days (+/-7) after the second vaccine dose. Sequenced material: peripheral blood, taken 28 days after the second AZD1222 dose. These receptors were obtained from an adult who received the AZD1222 COVID-19 vaccine.

V gene TRBV28 combines with J gene TRBJ1-5; unclear D gene. The germline gives CDR1 MDHEN, CDR2 SYDVKM. This CDR3 has 13 amino acids. The V and J ends lost 5 bases and 7 bases respectively, with 12 bases between them. DNA for the CDR3: TGTGCCAGCAGTCCCCTCTTCGGGCAGCCCCAGCATTTT. As protein: CASSPLFGQPQHF.

This chain joins TRBV7-2 and TRBJ2-3; no firm D call. This CDR3 has 12 residues. Germline V gene data show CDR1 as SGHTA and CDR2 as FQGNSA. V was clipped by 0 bases and J by 4 bases, with 2 bases between them. The CDR3 DNA reads TGTGCCAGCAGCTTAGCGTCAGATACGCAGTATTTT. Its translation: CASSLASDTQYF.

This chain connects TRBV18 to TRBJ1-5; D gene uncertain. Trimming took off 2 bases at V and 7 bases at J, with 15 bases between the two ends. The CDR3 consists of 15 residues. Germline V gene lookup returns CDR1 KGHSH and CDR2 LQKENI. Here the CDR3 reads CASSPGQESSQPQHF. CDR3 coding DNA: TGTGCCAGCTCACCAGGGCAGGAATCCAGCCAGCCCCAGCATTTT. Using reference TRBV18 and TRBJ1-5 for the parts outside the CDR3, the full variable domain is NAGVMQNPRHLVRRRGQEARLRCSPMKGHSHVYWYRQLPEEGLKFMVYLQKENIIDESGMPKERFSAEFPKEGPSILRIQQVVRGDSAAYFCASSPGQESSQPQHFGDGTRLSIL.

The chain combines TRBV6-6 with TRBJ2-3; D gene unclear. V dropped 4 bases and J dropped 6 bases, with 5 bases sitting between them. CDR1 is MNHNY, CDR2 SVGAGI, per germline (reference sequence). The CDR3 is 11 residues long. In nucleotides, the CDR3 is TGTGCCAGCAGTTCTGGCGATACGCAGTATTTT. Its protein is CASSSGDTQYF.

The V call is TRBV9, the J call TRBJ1-2, with TRBD1 identical over 7 bases. The CDR3 contains 18 residues. J gave up 0 bases and V 0 bases, and 11 bases lay outside the gene matches. CDR1 and CDR2 from the germline V gene are SGDLS and YYNGEE. CDR3 in DNA: TGTGCCAGCAGCGTAGGAGTAGGGGGCGCTGAGTCTAACTATGGCTACACCTTC. Its translation: CASSVGVGGAESNYGYTF.

J is TRBJ2-7 and V is TRBV5-1, with 10 bases matching TRBD1. Looked up from germline, CDR1 is SGHRS and CDR2 is YFSETQ. This CDR3 region has 13 residues. J gave up 0 bases and V 7 bases, and 1 base lay outside the gene matches. The CDR3, as DNA: TGCGCCAGCGGGACAGGGGACTCCTACGAGCAGTACTTC. It specifies CASGTGDSYEQYF. Using reference TRBV5-1 and TRBJ2-7 for the parts outside the CDR3, the full variable domain is KAGVTQTPRYLIKTRGQQVTLSCSPISGHRSVSWYQQTPGQGLQFLFEYFSETQRNKGNFPGRFSGRQFSNSRSEMNVSTLELGDSALYLCASGTGDSYEQYFGPGTRLTVT.

For the CDR3, the DNA is TGTGCCAGCAGCCAAGATTCTGCTAGCGGGAGGAACACCGGGGAGCTGTTTTTT. This encodes CASSQDSASGRNTGELFF. The chain employs TRBV4-2 and TRBJ2-2, with 10 bases identical to TRBD2. Germline V gene sequence: CDR1 LGHNA, CDR2 YNFKEQ. V lost 0 bases, J lost 1 base, and 5 bases stayed unmatched. The CDR3 sequence is 18 residues long.

The DNA of the CDR3 is TGTGCCATTTTAGACAGGAGGAACACCGGGGAGCTGTTTTTT. Translating it yields CAILDRRNTGELFF. V usage is TRBV28 and J usage is TRBJ2-2; D perhaps matches TRBD1 (6 bases). The V end lost 10 bases, the J end lost 1 base, and 13 bases lay between the germline ends. Germline V gene sequence: CDR1 MDHEN, CDR2 SYDVKM. The CDR3 extends over 14 amino acids.

The J gene is TRBJ2-7, the V gene TRBV28; the match to TRBD1 covers 7 bases. The germline CDR1 and CDR2 sequences are MDHEN and SYDVKM. V shed 4 bases and J 0 bases; nucleotides not matched to a gene: 9. There are 16 residues in the CDR3. The CDR3: CASSSIRRDSSYEQYF. The CDR3 region has the DNA TGTGCCAGCAGTTCCATCCGCCGGGACAGCTCCTACGAGCAGTACTTC.

The V and J genes are TRBV15 and TRBJ2-3, with 13 bases lining up with TRBD2. Germline-derived CDR1 and CDR2 are LNHNV and YYDKDF (reference sequence). The CDR3 extends over 16 amino acids. The J segment lost 2 bases and the V segment lost 9 bases, leaving 8 bases of the junction unmatched. The CDR3 reads CATGLAGDDATDTQYF. The CDR3 nucleotides are TGTGCCACTGGACTAGCGGGGGACGACGCCACAGATACGCAGTATTTT.

The chain recombines TRBV7-9 with TRBJ1-6; D remains unclear. This CDR3 has 13 residues. Germline CDR1 SEHNR, CDR2 FQNEAQ (reference sequence). The V gene lost 7 bases and the J gene lost 9 bases, with 13 bases spanning the gap. CDR3 in DNA: TGTGCCAGCACGGTAGACGGGGTTTCACCCCTCCACTTT. Translation: CASTVDGVSPLHF.

The V gene is TRBV18, the J gene TRBJ2-7, with 13 nucleotides matching TRBD2. This CDR3 contains 16 residues. Per germline, CDR1 KGHSH and CDR2 LQKENI. V dropped 3 bases and J dropped 1; count of bases not matched to a gene: 3. The CDR3 sequence: CASSPWGLAGSYEQYF. CDR3 coding DNA: TGTGCCAGCTCACCCTGGGGACTAGCGGGGTCCTACGAGCAGTACTTC.

The chain is built from TRBV27 and TRBJ2-1; 8 positions agree with TRBD2. CDR1 and CDR2 from the germline V gene are MNHEY and SMNVEV (reference sequence). With 5 bases clipped from V and 7 bases from J, the junction kept 10 bases outside the gene matches. This CDR3 comprises 15 residues. The CDR3, as DNA: TGTGCCAGCAGTCCCTCCAGCGGGAGTGTAAATGAGCAGTTCTTC. Its translation is CASSPSSGSVNEQFF.

This clone was recorded once. No conserved phenylalanine or tryptophan is present at the end of the CDR3, so a read error is the likely explanation. The chain uses TRBV12-5 and TRBJ2-3; D remains ambiguous. The J call may be incorrect, as the DNA end agrees better with TRBJ1-6. The CDR3 contains 14 residues. Germline V gene lookup returns CDR1 LGHNT and CDR2 FRNRAP. Here the CDR3 reads CASGLIPHGWDLHV. The CDR3 nucleotides are TGTGCTAGTGGTTTGATTCCACACGGCTGGGACCTCCACGTT.

The chain combines TRBV18 with TRBJ2-3; D remains ambiguous. Germline values: CDR1 KGHSH, CDR2 LQKENI. The CDR3 is made up of 13 amino acids. V dropped 5 bases and J dropped 0 bases, with 6 bases sitting between them. CDR3 bases: TGTGCCAGCTCAGGAAGTAGCACAGATACGCAGTATTTT. It codes for CASSGSSTDTQYF. Together with reference TRBV18 and TRBJ2-3, the CDR3 gives the full variable domain: NAGVMQNPRHLVRRRGQEARLRCSPMKGHSHVYWYRQLPEEGLKFMVYLQKENIIDESGMPKERFSAEFPKEGPSILRIQQVVRGDSAAYFCASSGSSTDTQYFGPGTRLTVL.

The chain links TRBV4-2 to TRBJ1-2; D is unclear. This CDR3 has 13 amino acids. V lost 5 bases to trimming and J lost 2 bases, with 9 bases between them. Looked up from germline, CDR1 is LGHNA and CDR2 is YNFKEQ. DNA for the CDR3: TGTGCCAGCAGCTCTTCCTGGAACTATGGCTACACCTTC. It translates to CASSSSWNYGYTF.

V is TRBV13 and J is TRBJ1-6; 9 bases line up with TRBD1. V lost 0 bases to trimming and J lost 9 bases; unmatched junction nucleotides: 3. Germline V gives CDR1 PRHDT, CDR2 FYEKMQ (reference sequence). This CDR3 has 15 amino acids. CDR3 sequence: CASSLGQGAGSPLHF. In DNA form, the CDR3 reads TGTGCCAGCAGCTTAGGACAGGGGGCTGGTTCACCCCTCCACTTT.

The genes are TRBV18 and TRBJ1-1; maybe TRBD1 (6 bases). Trimming removed 3 bases at V and 11 bases at J, with 22 bases between. The V gene's germline CDR1 is KGHSH and CDR2 LQKENI. The CDR3 is 15 residues long. CDR3 nucleotides: TGTGCCAGCTCACCTGAAGGGGGGTTTCGGGTTGACGCTTTCTTT. It is translated as CASSPEGGFRVDAFF.

The chain recombines TRBV18 with TRBJ2-1, with D unclear. This CDR3 region has 15 residues. The V end was cut by 7 bases, the J end by 9 bases, with 22 bases between. Germline loops: CDR1 KGHSH, CDR2 LQKENI. CDR3 DNA sequence: TGTGCCAGCTTACCGGACCCAGTCGCTCGTTTTGAGCAGTTCTTC. Translated: CASLPDPVARFEQFF.

This chain joins TRBV2 and TRBJ1-3, with TRBD1 matching 8 bases. Trimming took 4 bases from V and 0 from J; bases not matched to a gene: 11. The CDR3 consists of 18 residues. Germline V CDR1 and CDR2: SNHLY, FYNNEI. This CDR3 reads CASSAPSGQASSGNTIYF. The CDR3, as DNA: TGTGCCAGCAGTGCCCCGTCGGGACAGGCAAGCTCTGGAAACACCATATATTTT.

The rearrangement uses TRBV27 and TRBJ1-1; tentative D call: TRBD1 (6 bases). The CDR3 contains 15 residues. CDR1 MNHEY and CDR2 SMNVEV come from the germline V gene (reference sequence). V dropped 6 bases and J dropped 1 base, with 15 bases sitting between them. In DNA form, the CDR3 reads TGTGCCAGCAGCCAAACAGGGACGGCGAACACTGAAGCTTTCTTT. Its translation: CASSQTGTANTEAFF.

This chain connects TRBV4-2 to TRBJ2-7, with D maybe TRBD2 (6 bases). This CDR3 is built from 14 residues. Germline-derived CDR1 and CDR2 are LGHNA and YNFKEQ. V gave up 0 bases and J gave up 7 bases, with 13 bases separating them. The chain's CDR3 is CASSQDVGAGEQYF. CDR3 nucleotide sequence: TGTGCCAGCAGCCAAGATGTAGGGGCGGGAGAGCAGTACTTC.

V and J are TRBV6-5 and TRBJ1-5, with 9 bases lining up with TRBD1. This CDR3 comprises 15 residues. CDR1 and CDR2 from the germline V gene are MNHEY and SVGAGI. Germline trimming cut 6 bases from V and 4 bases from J; bases unmatched to any gene: 7. For the CDR3, the DNA is TGTGCCAGCAGAGACGGACAGGGGAATAATCAGCCCCAGCATTTT. This gives the protein CASRDGQGNNQPQHF.

Only one count was recorded for this clone. The rearrangement uses TRBV27 and TRBJ2-5; possible D gene TRBD1, 6 bases. This CDR3 has 15 residues. V was cut by 5 bases and J by 5 bases, with 18 bases left in between. Germline V gene sequence: CDR1 MNHEY, CDR2 SMNVEV (reference sequence). In DNA form, the CDR3 reads TGTGCCAGCAGTGAAAACTACAGGGTGGGGGAGACCCAGTACTTC. Translation gives CASSENYRVGETQYF.

V is TRBV29-1 and J is TRBJ1-1; D gene uncertain. The germline CDR1 and CDR2 sequences are SQVTM and ANQGSEA. This CDR3 has 11 residues. V gave up 4 bases and J gave up 8 bases, with 11 bases separating them. The CDR3 here is CSVAIWREAFF. The CDR3 nucleotides read TGCAGCGTTGCTATCTGGCGAGAAGCTTTCTTT.

The chain joins TRBV28 to TRBJ1-2; D ambiguous. Trimming took 5 bases from V and 8 from J, leaving 15 bases between them. CDR1 is MDHEN and CDR2 is SYDVKM in the germline V gene. The CDR3 extends over 13 amino acids. For the CDR3, the DNA is TGTGCCAGCAGTAAAAACACAAGGCCGGGCTACACCTTC. It encodes CASSKNTRPGYTF.

Notes on this clone: In the same sample, other DNA sequences code for this CDR3. The chain couples TRBV5-1 to TRBJ1-1; perhaps TRBD1 as D (6 bases). Germline V CDR1 and CDR2: SGHRS, YFSETQ. This CDR3 comprises 14 residues. V was shortened by 0 bases and J by 1 base, with 7 bases between the two germline ends. The CDR3 reads CASSLGTANTEAFF. For the CDR3, the DNA is TGCGCCAGCAGCTTGGGGACAGCGAACACTGAAGCTTTCTTT.